This TCR beta chain was identified in a study of CD8+CD57+ T cells in acquired aplastic anemia. It was genomic DNA that served as the template for profiling TCR beta VDJ and CDR3. One entry per CDR3 protein results from TCRdb running MiXCR on the reads. The table records around 180,000 distinct CDR3 sequences, less than 60% of them present only once. This CDR3 has 15 amino acids. J was trimmed by 4 bases and V by 4 bases; bases with no gene match: 6. Germline V gives CDR1 SGHRS, CDR2 YFSETQ. Selection for sequencing was limited to patients who had shown CD8+CD57+ cell expansion by flow cytometry. The TCR sequence derives from a human donor with aplastic anemia. The chain couples TRBV5-1 to TRBJ2-1; 9 nucleotides agree with TRBD2. The sample was sorted CD4+, CD8+, or CD8+CD57+ T cells (not recorded which) from PBMCs. CDR3 amino acids: CASSTHLAGYNEQFF. DNA for the CDR3: TGCGCCAGCAGCACCCATCTAGCGGGGTACAATGAGCAGTTCTTC. Full variable domain (remainder filled in from reference TRBV5-1 and TRBJ2-1): KAGVTQTPRYLIKTRGQQVTLSCSPISGHRSVSWYQQTPGQGLQFLFEYFSETQRNKGNFPGRFSGRQFSNSRSEMNVSTLELGDSALYLCASSTHLAGYNEQFFGPGTRLTVL.